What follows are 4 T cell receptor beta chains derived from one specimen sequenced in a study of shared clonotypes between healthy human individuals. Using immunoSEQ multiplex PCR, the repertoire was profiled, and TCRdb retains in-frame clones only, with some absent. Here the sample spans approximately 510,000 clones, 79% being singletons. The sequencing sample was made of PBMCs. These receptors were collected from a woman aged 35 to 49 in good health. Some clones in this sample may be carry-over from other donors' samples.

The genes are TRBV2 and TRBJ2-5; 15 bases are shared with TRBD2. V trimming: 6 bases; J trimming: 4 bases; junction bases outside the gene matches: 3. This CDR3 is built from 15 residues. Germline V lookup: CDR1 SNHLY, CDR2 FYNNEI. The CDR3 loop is CASRTGLAGGETQYF. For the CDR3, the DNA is TGTGCCAGCAGGACGGGACTAGCGGGAGGAGAGACCCAGTACTTC.

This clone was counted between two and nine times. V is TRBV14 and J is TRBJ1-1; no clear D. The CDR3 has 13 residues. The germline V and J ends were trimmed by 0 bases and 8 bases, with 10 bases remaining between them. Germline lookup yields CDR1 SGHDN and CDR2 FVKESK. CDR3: CASSQDLVGEAFF. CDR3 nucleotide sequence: TGTGCCAGCAGCCAAGACCTCGTTGGGGAAGCTTTCTTT.

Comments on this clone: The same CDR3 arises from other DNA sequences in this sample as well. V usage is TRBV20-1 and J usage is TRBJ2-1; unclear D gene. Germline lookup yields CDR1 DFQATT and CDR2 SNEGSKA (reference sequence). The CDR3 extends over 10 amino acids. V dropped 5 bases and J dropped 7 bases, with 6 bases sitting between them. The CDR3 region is CSAPLNEQFF. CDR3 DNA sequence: TGCAGTGCTCCCCTGAATGAGCAGTTCTTC.

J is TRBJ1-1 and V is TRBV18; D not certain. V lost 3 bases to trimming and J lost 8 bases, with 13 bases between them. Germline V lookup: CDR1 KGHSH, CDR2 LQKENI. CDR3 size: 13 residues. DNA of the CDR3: TGTGCCAGCTCACCTCCATCGGCTGGGGAAGCTTTCTTT. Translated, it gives CASSPPSAGEAFF.